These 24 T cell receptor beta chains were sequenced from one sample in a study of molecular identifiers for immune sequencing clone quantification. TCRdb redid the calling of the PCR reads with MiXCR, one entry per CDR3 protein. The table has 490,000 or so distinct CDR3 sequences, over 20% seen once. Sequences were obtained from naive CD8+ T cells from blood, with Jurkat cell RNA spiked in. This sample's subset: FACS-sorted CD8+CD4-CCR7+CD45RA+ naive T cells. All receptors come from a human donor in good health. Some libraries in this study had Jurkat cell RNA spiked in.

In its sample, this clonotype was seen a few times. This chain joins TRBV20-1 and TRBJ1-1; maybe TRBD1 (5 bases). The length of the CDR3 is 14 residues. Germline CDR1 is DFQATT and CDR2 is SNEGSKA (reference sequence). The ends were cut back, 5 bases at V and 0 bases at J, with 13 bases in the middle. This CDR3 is CSARGPILNTEAFF. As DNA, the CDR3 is TGCAGTGCTCGGGGACCGATACTGAACACTGAAGCTTTCTTT.

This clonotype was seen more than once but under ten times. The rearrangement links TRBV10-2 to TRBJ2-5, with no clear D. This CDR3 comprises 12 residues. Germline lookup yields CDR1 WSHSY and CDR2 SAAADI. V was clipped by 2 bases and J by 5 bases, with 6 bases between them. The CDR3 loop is CASSEVGETQYF. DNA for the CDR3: TGCGCCAGCAGTGAGGTTGGGGAGACCCAGTACTTC.

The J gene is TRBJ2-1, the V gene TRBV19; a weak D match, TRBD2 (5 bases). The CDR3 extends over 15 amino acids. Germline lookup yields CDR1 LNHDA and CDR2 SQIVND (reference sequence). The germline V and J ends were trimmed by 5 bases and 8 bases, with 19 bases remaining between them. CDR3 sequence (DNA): TGTGCCAGTAGTGTAACTAGTGGTCCTTACGATGAGCAGTTCTTC. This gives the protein CASSVTSGPYDEQFF.

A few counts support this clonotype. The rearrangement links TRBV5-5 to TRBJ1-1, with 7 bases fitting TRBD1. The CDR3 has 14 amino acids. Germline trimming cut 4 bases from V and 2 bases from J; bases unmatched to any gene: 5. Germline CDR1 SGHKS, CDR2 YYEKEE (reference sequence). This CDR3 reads CASSTRQGNTEAFF. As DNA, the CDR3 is TGTGCCAGCAGCACCAGACAGGGAAACACTGAAGCTTTCTTT.

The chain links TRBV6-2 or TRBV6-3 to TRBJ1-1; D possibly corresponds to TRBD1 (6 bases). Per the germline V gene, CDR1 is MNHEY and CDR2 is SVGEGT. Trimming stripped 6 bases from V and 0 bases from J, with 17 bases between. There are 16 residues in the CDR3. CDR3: CASRGGTPRLNTEAFF. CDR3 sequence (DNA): TGTGCCAGCAGGGGGGGGACACCCCGCCTGAACACTGAAGCTTTCTTT.

As DNA, the CDR3 is TGTGCCAGTAGTCTACAGGGCCCGCCCCAGCATTTT. This sequence encodes CASSLQGPPQHF. This chain links TRBV19 with TRBJ1-5, with D maybe TRBD1 (6 bases). The V gene's germline CDR1 is LNHDA and CDR2 SQIVND (reference sequence). The CDR3 is 12 residues long. Deletions cut 5 bases from V and 9 bases from J, with 11 bases between.

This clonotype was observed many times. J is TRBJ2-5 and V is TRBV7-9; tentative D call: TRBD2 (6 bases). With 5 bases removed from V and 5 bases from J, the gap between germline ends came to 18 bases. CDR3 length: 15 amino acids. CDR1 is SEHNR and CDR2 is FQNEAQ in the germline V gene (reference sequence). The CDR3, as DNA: TGTGCCAGCAGCCAAGCTCTGCGGGACGGGGAGACCCAGTACTTC. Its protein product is CASSQALRDGETQYF.

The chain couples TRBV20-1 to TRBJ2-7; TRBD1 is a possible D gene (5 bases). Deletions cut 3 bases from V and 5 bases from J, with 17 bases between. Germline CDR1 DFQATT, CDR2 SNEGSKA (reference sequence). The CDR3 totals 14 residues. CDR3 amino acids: CSASPRQIYHEQYF. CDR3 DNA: TGCAGTGCTAGCCCACGACAGATCTACCACGAGCAGTACTTC.

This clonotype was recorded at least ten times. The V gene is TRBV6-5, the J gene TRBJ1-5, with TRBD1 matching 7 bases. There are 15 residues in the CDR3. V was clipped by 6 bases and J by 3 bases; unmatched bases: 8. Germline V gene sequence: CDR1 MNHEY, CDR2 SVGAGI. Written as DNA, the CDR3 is TGTGCCAGCAGCCGAACGGGACAGTTCAATCAGCCCCAGCATTTT. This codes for CASSRTGQFNQPQHF.

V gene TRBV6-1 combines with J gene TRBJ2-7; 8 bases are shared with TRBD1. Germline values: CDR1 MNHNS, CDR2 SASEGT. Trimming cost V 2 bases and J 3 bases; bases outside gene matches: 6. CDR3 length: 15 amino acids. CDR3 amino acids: CASSESGQDDYEQYF. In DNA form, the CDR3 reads TGTGCCAGCAGTGAATCGGGACAGGACGACTACGAGCAGTACTTC.

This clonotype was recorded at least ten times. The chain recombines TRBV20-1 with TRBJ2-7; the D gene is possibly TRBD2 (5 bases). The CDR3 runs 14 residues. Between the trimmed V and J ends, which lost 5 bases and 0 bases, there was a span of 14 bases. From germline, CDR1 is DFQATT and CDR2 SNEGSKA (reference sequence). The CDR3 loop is CSALDEGSSYEQYF. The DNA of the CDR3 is TGCAGTGCTTTGGACGAGGGTAGCTCCTACGAGCAGTACTTC.

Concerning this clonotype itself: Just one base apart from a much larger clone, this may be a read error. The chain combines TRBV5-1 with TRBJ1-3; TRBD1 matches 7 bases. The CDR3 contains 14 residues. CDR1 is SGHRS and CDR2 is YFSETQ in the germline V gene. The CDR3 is CASSLGDSDQTMYF. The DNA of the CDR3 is TGCGCCAGCAGCTTGGGGGACAGCGATCAAACCATGTATTTT.

In DNA form, the CDR3 reads TGTGCCATCCGTCAGATGAACACTGAAGCTTTCTTT. The encoded protein is CAIRQMNTEAFF. The chain couples TRBV10-3 to TRBJ1-1; no clear D. Trimming removed 8 bases from V and 0 bases from J, with 7 bases in between. In germline, CDR1 is ENHRY, CDR2 SYGVKD. The CDR3 runs 12 residues.

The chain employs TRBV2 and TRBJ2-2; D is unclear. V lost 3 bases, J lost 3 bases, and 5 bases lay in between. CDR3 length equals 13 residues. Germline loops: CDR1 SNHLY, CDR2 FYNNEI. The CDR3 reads CASSELHTGELFF. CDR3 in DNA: TGTGCCAGCAGTGAGCTTCACACCGGGGAGCTGTTTTTT. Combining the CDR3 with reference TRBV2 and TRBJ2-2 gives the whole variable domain EPEVTQTPSHQVTQMGQEVILRCVPISNHLYFYWYRQILGQKVEFLVSFYNNEISEKSEIFDDQFSVERPDGSNFTLKIRSTKLEDSAMYFCASSELHTGELFFGEGSRLTVL.

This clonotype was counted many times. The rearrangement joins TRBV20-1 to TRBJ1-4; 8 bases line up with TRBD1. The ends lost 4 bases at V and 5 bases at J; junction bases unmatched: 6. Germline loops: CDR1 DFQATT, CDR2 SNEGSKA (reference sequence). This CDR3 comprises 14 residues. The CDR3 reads CSAKNRGKNEKLFF. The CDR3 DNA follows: TGCAGTGCTAAAAACAGGGGGAAGAATGAAAAACTGTTTTTT.

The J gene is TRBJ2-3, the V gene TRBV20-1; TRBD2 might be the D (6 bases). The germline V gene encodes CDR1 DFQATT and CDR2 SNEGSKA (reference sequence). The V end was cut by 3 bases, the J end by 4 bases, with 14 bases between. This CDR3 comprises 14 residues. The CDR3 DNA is TGCAGTGCTAGGGACTATGGGAGCGCAGATACGCAGTATTTT. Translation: CSARDYGSADTQYF.

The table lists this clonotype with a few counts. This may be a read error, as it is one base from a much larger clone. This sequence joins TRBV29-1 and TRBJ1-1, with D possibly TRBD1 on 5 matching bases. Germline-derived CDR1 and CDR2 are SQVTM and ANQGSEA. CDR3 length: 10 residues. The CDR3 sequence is CRGDSTEAFF. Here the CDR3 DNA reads TGCCGCGGCGACAGCACTGAAGCTTTCTTT. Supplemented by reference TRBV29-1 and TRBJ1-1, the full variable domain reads SAVISQKPSRDICQRGTSLTIQCQVDSQVTMMFWYRQQPGQSLTLIATANQGSEATYESGFVIDKFPISRPNLTFSTLTVSNMSPEDSSIYLCRGDSTEAFFGQGTRLTVV.

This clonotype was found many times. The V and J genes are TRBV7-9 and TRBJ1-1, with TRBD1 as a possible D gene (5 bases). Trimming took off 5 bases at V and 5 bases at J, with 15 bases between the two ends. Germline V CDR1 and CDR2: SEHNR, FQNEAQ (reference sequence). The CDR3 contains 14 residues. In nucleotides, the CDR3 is TGTGCCAGCAGCCAGACAGAGATGCTGACTGAAGCTTTCTTT. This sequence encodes CASSQTEMLTEAFF.

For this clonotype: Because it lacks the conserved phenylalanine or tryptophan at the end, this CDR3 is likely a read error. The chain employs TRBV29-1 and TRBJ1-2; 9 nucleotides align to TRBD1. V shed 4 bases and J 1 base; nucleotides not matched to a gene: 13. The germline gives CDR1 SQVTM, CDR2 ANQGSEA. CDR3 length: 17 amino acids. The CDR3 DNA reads TGCAGCGTTGTGGGGGGGACAGGGACACGATTTAACTATGGCTACACCCTC. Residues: CSVVGGTGTRFNYGYTL.

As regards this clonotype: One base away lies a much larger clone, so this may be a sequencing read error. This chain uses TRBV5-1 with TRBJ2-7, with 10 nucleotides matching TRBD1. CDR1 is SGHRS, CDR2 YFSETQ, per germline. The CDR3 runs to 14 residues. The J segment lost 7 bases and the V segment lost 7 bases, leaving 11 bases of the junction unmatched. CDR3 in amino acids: CASGWATGGEEQYF. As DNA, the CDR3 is TGCGCCAGCGGCTGGGCGACAGGGGGCGAAGAGCAGTACTTC.

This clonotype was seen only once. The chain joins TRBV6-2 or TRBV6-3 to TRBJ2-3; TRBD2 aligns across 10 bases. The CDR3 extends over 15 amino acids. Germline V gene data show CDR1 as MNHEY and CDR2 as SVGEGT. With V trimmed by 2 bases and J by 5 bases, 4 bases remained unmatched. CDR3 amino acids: CASSYGASGRDTQYF. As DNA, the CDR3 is TGTGCCAGCAGTTACGGTGCTAGCGGGAGAGATACGCAGTATTTT.

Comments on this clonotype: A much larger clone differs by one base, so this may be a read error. The CDR3 loop reads CSARALGLAGDEGTQYF. The DNA of the CDR3 is TGCAGTGCCCGAGCTTTAGGACTAGCGGGAGATGAAGGTACGCAGTATTTT. This rearrangement joins TRBV20-1 to TRBJ2-3; 13 bases align to TRBD2. With 6 bases clipped from V and 8 bases from J, the junction kept 17 bases outside the gene matches. This CDR3 is 17 amino acids long. From germline, CDR1 is DFQATT and CDR2 SNEGSKA (reference sequence).

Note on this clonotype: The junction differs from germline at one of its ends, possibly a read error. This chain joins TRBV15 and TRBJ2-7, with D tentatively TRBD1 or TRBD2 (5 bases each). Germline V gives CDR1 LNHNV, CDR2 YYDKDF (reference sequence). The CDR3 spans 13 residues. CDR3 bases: TGTACCACCAGCAGAGATAGTGGGGGCGAGCAGTACTTC. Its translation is CTTSRDSGGEQYF.

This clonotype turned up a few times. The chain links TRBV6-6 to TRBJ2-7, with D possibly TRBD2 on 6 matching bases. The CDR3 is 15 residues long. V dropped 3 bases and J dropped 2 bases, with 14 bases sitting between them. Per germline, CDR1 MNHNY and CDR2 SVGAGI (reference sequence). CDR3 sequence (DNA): TGTGCCAGCAGTTATTACCCGGGGGAAGCCTACGAGCAGTACTTC. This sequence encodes CASSYYPGEAYEQYF.